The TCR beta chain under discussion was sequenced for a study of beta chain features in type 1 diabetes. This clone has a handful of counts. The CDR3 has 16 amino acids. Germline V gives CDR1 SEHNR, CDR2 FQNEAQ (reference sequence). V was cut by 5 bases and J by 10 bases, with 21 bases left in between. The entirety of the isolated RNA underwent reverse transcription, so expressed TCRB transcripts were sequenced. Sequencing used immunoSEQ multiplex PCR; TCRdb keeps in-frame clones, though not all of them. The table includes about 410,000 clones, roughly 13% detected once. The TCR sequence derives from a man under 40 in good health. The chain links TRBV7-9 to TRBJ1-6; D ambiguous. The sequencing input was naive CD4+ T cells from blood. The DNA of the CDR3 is TGTGCCAGCAGCCTTCCGATTGGACGTTATGAGTCACCCCTCCACTTT. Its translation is CASSLPIGRYESPLHF.